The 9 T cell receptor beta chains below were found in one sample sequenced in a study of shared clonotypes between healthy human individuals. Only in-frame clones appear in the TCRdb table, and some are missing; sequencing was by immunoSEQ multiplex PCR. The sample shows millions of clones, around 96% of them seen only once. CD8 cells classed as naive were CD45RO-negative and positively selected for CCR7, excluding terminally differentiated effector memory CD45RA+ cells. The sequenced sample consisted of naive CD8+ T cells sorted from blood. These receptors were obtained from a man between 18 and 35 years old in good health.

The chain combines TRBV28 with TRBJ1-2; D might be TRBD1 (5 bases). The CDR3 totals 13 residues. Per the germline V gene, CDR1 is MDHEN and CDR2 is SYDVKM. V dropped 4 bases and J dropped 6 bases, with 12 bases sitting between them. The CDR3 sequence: CASSSAGIDGYTF. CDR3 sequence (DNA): TGTGCCAGCAGTTCAGCAGGGATAGATGGCTACACCTTC.

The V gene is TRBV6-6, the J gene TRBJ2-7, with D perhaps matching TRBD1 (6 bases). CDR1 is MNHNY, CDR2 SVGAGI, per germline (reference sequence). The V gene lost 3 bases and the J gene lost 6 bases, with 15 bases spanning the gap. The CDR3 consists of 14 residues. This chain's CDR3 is CASSYPTEGGEQYF. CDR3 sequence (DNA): TGTGCCAGCAGTTATCCCACAGAAGGGGGCGAGCAGTACTTC.

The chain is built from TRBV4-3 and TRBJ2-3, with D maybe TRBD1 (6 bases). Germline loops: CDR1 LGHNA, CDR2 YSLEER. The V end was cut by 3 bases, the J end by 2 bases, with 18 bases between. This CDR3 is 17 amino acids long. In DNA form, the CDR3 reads TGCGCCAGCAGCCATCGCCCAGAAGACAGGACCACAGATACGCAGTATTTT. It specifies CASSHRPEDRTTDTQYF.

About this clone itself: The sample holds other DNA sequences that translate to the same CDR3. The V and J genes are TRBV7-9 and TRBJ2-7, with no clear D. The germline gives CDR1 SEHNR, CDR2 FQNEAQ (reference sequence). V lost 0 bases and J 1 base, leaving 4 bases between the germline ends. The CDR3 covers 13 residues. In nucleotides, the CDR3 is TGTGCCAGCAGCTTAGCTGGTTCCTACGAGCAGTACTTC. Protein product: CASSLAGSYEQYF. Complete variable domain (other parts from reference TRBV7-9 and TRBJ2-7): DTGVSQNPRHKITKRGQNVTFRCDPISEHNRLYWYRQTLGQGPEFLTYFQNEAQLEKSRLLSDRFSAERPKGSFSTLEIQRTEQGDSAMYLCASSLAGSYEQYFGPGTRLTVT.

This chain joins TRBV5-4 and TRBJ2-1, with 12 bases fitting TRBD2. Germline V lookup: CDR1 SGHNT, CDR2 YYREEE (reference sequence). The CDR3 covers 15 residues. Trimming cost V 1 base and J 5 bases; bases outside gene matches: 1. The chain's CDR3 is CASSLRLAGDNEQFF. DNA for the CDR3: TGTGCCAGCAGCTTGAGACTAGCGGGGGACAATGAGCAGTTCTTC.

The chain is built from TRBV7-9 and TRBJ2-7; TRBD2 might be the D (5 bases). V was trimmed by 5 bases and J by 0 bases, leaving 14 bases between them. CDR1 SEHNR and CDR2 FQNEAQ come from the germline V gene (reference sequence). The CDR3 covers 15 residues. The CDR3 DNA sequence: TGTGCCAGCAGCCCGGGGATATTGAGCTCCTACGAGCAGTACTTC. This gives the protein CASSPGILSSYEQYF.

Here the CDR3 DNA reads TGTGCCGGGGGAGCGGGGATCGTCGATGAGCAGTTCTTC. Its translation is CAGGAGIVDEQFF. The V gene is TRBV6-6, the J gene TRBJ2-1; 7 bases match TRBD2. Trimming removed 11 bases from V and 8 bases from J; junction bases left unmatched: 12. The CDR3 totals 13 residues. The germline gives CDR1 MNHNY, CDR2 SVGAGI (reference sequence).

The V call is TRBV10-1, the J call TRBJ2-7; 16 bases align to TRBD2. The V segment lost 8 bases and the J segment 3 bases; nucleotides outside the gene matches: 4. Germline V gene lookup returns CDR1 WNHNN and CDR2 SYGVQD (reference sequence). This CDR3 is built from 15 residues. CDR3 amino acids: CASGGLAGGFYEQYF. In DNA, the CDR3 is TGCGCCAGCGGGGGACTAGCGGGAGGGTTCTACGAGCAGTACTTC.

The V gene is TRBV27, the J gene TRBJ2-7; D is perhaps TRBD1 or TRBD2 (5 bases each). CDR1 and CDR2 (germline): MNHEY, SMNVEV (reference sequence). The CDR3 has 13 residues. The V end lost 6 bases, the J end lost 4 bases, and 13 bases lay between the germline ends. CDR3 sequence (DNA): TGTGCCAGCAGCCCTGGGACCGAGTACGAGCAGTACTTC. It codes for CASSPGTEYEQYF.